Listed below are T cell receptor beta chains from one sample, sequenced in a study of blood T cell repertoires in COVID-19. The method was immunoSEQ multiplex PCR; TCRdb's version includes in-frame clones alone and lacks a portion of them. The sample holds roughly 270,000 clones; about 82% are singletons and the top ten take 5.1%. The sequencing input was peripheral blood. These receptors originate from a man aged 50 to 59 with active or convalescent COVID-19. The CDR3 runs from the conserved cysteine through the conserved F or W. The D gene is left open where the match is weak. For some rows the clone size is stated as once, few or many, or as a class when expanded; others skip it.

v_gene	d_gene	j_gene	abundance	CDR3nt	CDR3aa
TRBV30	-	TRBJ2-5	-	TGTGCCTGGAGAGGGGTAGGGGGAAGGGCCCAGTACTTC	CAWRGVGGRAQYF
TRBV5-1	TRBD1	TRBJ1-5	-	TGCGCCAGCAGCTTGGGGCAGGGGGCTAATCAGCCCCAGCATTTT	CASSLGQGANQPQHF
TRBV6-5	TRBD1	TRBJ1-1	-	TGTGCCAGCAGTCTGACAGGGGAAAGGACTGAAGCTTTCTTT	CASSLTGERTEAFF
TRBV12-5	TRBD1	TRBJ1-1	-	TGTGCTAGTGGTTTGGTACTGACAGGGAGGTGGAACACTGAAGCTTTCTTT	CASGLVLTGRWNTEAFF
TRBV7-2	-	TRBJ2-7	once	TGTGCCAGCTCGGAGGACGTTAACTACGAGCAGTACTTC	CASSEDVNYEQYF
TRBV6-4	TRBD1	TRBJ1-1	-	TGTGCCAGCAGTCAACAGCCTTTAGGACAGGGTTTGAGTGAAGCTTTCTTT	CASSQQPLGQGLSEAFF
TRBV5-3	TRBD1	TRBJ1-1	-	TGTGCCAGAAGCCAGGACAGGGGTCAGTGCACTGAAGCTTTCTTT	CARSQDRGQCTEAFF
TRBV28	TRBD1	TRBJ1-2	-	TGTGCCAGCAGTCCTGGGACAGTCGGCTATGGCTACACCTTC	CASSPGTVGYGYTF
TRBV18	TRBD1	TRBJ1-3	-	TGTGCCAGCTCACCGCCAGTTACAGGGGTCCCTGGAAACACCATATATTTT	CASSPPVTGVPGNTIYF
TRBV19	TRBD1	TRBJ1-1	-	TGTGCCAGTAGTATAGACGCGGGACAGGGAGGAACTGAAGCTTTCTTT	CASSIDAGQGGTEAFF
TRBV6-1	TRBD2	TRBJ2-7	-	TGTGCCAGCAGTGAAGTCGGATGGGGCGGGAGGGCCCACGAGCAGTACTTC	CASSEVGWGGRAHEQYF
TRBV5-5	-	TRBJ1-1	many	TGTGCCAGCAGCTCCTTAGCTGAAGCTTTCTTT	CASSSLAEAFF
TRBV6-1	-	TRBJ2-7	few	TGTGCCAGCAGTGAACGTTACGAGCAGTACTTC	CASSERYEQYF
TRBV28	TRBD2	TRBJ2-1	-	TGTGCCAGCAGTCCGACACTTGGGACTAGCGGGAGTTCTGAGCAGTTCTTC	CASSPTLGTSGSSEQFF
TRBV10-3	TRBD1	TRBJ1-2	-	TGTGCCATCAGTGACGCCGGGACAGGGATCGGCTACACCTTC	CAISDAGTGIGYTF
TRBV7-9	TRBD2	TRBJ2-5	-	TGTGCCAGCAGCTTAGGTTCTAGCGGGGGACAAGAGACCCAGTACTTC	CASSLGSSGGQETQYF